This T cell receptor (beta chain) was observed in a study of CD8+ T cells in alopecia areata. cDNA reverse transcribed from extracted RNA served as the sequencing template. The table came from immunoSEQ multiplex PCR; TCRdb's copy has only in-frame clones and leaves some out. This table has 130,000 to 150,000 clones, roughly 60% appearing once. Researchers picked out CD4+ and CD8+ T cells from PBMCs by sorting. As regards this clone: Its antigen is unidentified.

Overall study results and limits: Relative to mice, TCR sharing across patients was less clear, a difference possibly HLA-related. When scalp samples are sequenced, resident alphabeta T cells of normal skin are also captured.

The sample taken for sequencing was CD8+ T cells sorted from blood. The sequence came from a human donor in good health.

The CDR3 loop is CASSLDSYYEQYF. CDR3 coding DNA: TGCGCCAGCAGCTTGGATTCCTACTACGAGCAGTACTTC. This sequence joins TRBV5-1 and TRBJ2-7; D gene uncertain. This CDR3 has 13 amino acids. Between the trimmed V and J ends, which lost 0 bases and 3 bases, there was a span of 7 bases. CDR1 SGHRS and CDR2 YFSETQ come from the germline V gene.